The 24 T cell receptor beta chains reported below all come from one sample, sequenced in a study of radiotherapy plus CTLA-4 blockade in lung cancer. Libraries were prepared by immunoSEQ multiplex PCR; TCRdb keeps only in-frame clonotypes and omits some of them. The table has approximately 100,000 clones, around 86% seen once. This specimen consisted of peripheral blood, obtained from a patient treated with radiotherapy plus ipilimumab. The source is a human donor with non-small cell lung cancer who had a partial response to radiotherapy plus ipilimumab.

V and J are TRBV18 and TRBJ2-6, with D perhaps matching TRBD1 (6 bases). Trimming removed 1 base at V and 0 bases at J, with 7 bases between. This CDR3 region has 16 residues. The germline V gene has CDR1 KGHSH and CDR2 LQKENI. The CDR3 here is CASSPLGGSGANVLTF. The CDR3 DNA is TGTGCCAGCTCACCACTAGGGGGCTCTGGGGCCAACGTCCTGACTTTC. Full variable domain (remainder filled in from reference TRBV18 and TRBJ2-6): NAGVMQNPRHLVRRRGQEARLRCSPMKGHSHVYWYRQLPEEGLKFMVYLQKENIIDESGMPKERFSAEFPKEGPSILRIQQVVRGDSAAYFCASSPLGGSGANVLTFGAGSRLTVL.

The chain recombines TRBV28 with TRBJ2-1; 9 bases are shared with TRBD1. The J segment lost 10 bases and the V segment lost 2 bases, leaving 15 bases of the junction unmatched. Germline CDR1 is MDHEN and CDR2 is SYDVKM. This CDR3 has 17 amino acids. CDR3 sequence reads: CASSLGMGTGSRGEQFF. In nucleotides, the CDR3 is TGTGCCAGCAGTTTAGGCATGGGGACAGGGAGCCGGGGAGAGCAGTTCTTC.

The CDR3 here is CASGFPRLREGLGEQFF. Written as DNA, the CDR3 is TGTGCTAGTGGTTTCCCAAGGTTGAGGGAGGGCCTTGGAGAGCAGTTCTTC. The J gene is TRBJ2-1, the V gene TRBV12-5; 7 bases match TRBD2. The CDR3 contains 17 residues. Germline V gene data show CDR1 as LGHNT and CDR2 as FRNRAP. V dropped 3 bases and J dropped 10; count of bases not matched to a gene: 18.

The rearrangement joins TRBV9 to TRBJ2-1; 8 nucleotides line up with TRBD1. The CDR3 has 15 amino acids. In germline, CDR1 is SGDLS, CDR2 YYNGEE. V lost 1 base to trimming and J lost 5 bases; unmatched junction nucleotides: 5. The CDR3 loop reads CASSVSPGGNNEQFF. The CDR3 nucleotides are TGTGCCAGCAGCGTATCGCCAGGGGGCAACAATGAGCAGTTCTTC.

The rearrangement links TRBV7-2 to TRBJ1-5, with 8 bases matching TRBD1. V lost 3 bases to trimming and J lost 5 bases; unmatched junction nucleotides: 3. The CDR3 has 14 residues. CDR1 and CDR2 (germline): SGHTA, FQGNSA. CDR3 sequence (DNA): TGTGCCAGCAGCTTGACAGGGGCCTATCAGCCCCAGCATTTT. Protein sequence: CASSLTGAYQPQHF. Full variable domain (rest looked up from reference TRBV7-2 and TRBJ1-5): GAGVSQSPSNKVTEKGKDVELRCDPISGHTALYWYRQSLGQGLEFLIYFQGNSAPDKSGLPSDRFSAERTGGSVSTLTIQRTQQEDSAVYLCASSLTGAYQPQHFGDGTRLSIL.

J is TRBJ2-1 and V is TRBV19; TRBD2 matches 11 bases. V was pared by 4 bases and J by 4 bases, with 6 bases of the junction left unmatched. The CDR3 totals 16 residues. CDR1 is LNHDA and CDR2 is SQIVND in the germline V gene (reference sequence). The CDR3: CASSRGTSGTYNEQFF. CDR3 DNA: TGTGCCAGTAGTAGGGGGACTAGCGGCACATACAATGAGCAGTTCTTC.

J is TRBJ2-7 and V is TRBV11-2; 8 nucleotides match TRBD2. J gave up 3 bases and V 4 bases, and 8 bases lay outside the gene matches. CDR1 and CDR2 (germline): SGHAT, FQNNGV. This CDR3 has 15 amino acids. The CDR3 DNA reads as TGTGCCAGCAGCTCCTCGACTAGCGCCCACTACGAGCAGTACTTC. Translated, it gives CASSSSTSAHYEQYF.

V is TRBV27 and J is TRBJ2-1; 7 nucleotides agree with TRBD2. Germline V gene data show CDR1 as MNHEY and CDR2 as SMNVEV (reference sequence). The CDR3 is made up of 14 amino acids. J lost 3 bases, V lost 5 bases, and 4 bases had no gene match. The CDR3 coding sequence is TGTGCCAGCAGTGGGACTACTGTCTACAATGAGCAGTTCTTC. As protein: CASSGTTVYNEQFF.

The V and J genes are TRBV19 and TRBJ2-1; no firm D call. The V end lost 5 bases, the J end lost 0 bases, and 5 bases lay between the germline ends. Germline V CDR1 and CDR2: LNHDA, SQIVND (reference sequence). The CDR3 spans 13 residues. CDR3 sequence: CASSPYSYNEQFF. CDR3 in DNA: TGTGCCAGTAGTCCGTACTCCTACAATGAGCAGTTCTTC.

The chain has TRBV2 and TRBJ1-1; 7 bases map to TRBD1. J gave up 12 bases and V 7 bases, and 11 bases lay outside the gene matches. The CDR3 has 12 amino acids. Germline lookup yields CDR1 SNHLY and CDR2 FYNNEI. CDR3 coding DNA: TGTGCCAGCAACACGGACAGGTCCCGAACTTTCTTT. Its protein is CASNTDRSRTFF.

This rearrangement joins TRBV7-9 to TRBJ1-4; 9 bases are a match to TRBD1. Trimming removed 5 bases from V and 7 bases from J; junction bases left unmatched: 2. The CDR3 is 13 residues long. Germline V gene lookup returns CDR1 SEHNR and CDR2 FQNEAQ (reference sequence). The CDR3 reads CASSRQGVEKLFF. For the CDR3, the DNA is TGTGCCAGCAGCAGACAGGGGGTTGAAAAACTGTTTTTT.

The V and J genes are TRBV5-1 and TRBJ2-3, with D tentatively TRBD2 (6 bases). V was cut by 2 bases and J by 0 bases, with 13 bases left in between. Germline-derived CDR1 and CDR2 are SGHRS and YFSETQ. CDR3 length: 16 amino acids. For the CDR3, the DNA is TGCGCCAGCAGCTTCGGGACTGACTATAGCACAGATACGCAGTATTTT. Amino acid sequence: CASSFGTDYSTDTQYF. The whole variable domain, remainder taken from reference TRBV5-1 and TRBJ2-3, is KAGVTQTPRYLIKTRGQQVTLSCSPISGHRSVSWYQQTPGQGLQFLFEYFSETQRNKGNFPGRFSGRQFSNSRSEMNVSTLELGDSALYLCASSFGTDYSTDTQYFGPGTRLTVL.

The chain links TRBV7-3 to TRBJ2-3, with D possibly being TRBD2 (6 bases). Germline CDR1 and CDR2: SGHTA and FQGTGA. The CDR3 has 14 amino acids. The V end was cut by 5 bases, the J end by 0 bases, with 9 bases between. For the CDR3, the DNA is TGTGCCAGCAGCCCGGGACTTAGCACAGATACGCAGTATTTT. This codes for CASSPGLSTDTQYF.

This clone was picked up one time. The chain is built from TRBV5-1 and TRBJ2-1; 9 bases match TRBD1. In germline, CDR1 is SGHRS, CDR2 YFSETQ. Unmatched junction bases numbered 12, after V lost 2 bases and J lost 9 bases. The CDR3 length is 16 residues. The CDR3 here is CASSLQTLGTGSEQFF. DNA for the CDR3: TGCGCCAGCAGCTTACAAACCCTCGGGACAGGGAGTGAGCAGTTCTTC.

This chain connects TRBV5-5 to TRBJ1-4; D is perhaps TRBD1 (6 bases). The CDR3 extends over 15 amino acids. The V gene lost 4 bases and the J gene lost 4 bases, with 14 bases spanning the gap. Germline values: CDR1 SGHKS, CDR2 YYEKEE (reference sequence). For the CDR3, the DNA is TGTGCCAGCAGCCCACAGGGTCGGAGTAATGAAAAACTGTTTTTT. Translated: CASSPQGRSNEKLFF.

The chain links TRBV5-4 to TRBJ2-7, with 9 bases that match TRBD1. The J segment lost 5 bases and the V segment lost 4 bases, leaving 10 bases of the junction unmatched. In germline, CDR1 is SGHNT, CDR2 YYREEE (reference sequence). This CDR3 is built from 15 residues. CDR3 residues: CASSLKGQGKNEQYF. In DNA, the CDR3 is TGTGCCAGCAGCCTAAAGGGACAGGGTAAGAACGAGCAGTACTTC.

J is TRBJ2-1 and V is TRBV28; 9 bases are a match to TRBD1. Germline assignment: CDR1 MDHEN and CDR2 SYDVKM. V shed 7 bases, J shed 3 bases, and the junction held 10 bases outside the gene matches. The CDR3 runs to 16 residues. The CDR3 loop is CASNRLQGQGYNEQFF. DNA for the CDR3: TGTGCCAGCAACCGCCTCCAGGGACAGGGCTACAATGAGCAGTTCTTC.

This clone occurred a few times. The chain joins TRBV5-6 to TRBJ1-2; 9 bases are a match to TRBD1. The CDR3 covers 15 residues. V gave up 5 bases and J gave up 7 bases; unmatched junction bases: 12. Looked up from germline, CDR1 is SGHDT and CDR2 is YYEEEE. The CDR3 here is CASSPTRTGVVGYTF. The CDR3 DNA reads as TGTGCCAGCAGTCCCACTCGGACAGGGGTTGTTGGCTACACCTTC.

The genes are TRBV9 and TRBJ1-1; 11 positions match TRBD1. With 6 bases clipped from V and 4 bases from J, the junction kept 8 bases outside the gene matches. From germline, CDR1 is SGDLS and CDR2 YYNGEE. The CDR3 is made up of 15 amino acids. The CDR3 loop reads CASTRDRGMSTEAFF. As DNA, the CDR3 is TGTGCCAGCACCCGGGACAGGGGGATGAGCACTGAAGCTTTCTTT.

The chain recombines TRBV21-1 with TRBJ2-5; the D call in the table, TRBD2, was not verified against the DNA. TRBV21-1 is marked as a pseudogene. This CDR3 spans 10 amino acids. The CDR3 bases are TGTGCCAGCAGCCCCTCCGGGGGATACTTC. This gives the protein CASSPSGGYF.

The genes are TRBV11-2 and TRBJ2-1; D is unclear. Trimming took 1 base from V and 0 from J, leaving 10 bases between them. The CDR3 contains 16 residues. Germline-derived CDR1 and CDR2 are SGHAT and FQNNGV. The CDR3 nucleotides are TGTGCCAGCAGCTTAGTTGCCTCGAGCTCCTACAATGAGCAGTTCTTC. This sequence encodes CASSLVASSSYNEQFF.

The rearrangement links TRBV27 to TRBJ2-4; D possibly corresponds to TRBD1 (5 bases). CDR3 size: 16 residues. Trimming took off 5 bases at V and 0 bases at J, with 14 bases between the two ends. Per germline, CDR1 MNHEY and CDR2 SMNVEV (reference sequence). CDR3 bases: TGTGCCAGCAGTCCGAGGACACAGCTAGCCAAAAACATTCAGTACTTC. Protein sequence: CASSPRTQLAKNIQYF.

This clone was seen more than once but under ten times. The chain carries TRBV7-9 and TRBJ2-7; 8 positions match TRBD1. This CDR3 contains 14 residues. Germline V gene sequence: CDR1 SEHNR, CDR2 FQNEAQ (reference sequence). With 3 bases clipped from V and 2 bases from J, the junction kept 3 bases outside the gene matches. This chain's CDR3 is CASSLEDRAYEQYF. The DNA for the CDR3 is TGTGCCAGCAGCTTGGAGGACAGGGCCTACGAGCAGTACTTC.

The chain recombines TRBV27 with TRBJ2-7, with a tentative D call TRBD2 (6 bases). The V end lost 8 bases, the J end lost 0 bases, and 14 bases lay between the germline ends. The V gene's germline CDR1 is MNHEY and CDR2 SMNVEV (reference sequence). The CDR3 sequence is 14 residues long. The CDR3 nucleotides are TGTGCCAGCCGCCAAGCGGGCCTCTCCTACGAGCAGTACTTC. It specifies CASRQAGLSYEQYF.